The rows below give T cell receptor beta chains drawn from one sample of a study of beta chain features in type 1 diabetes. The data were produced by immunoSEQ multiplex PCR, yet TCRdb's version contains in-frame clones alone and is incomplete. The sample lists under 200,000 clones, under 9.5% occurring once. Specimen: central memory CD4+ T cells from blood. Receptors originate from a man aged 18-30 years in good health. Each CDR3 is given with its conserved first and last residue. Each record gives: V gene, J gene, clone size, D gene, CDR3 protein, CDR3 DNA. A D gene is named only where the DNA matches it firmly. The size field is filled for only some rows; it gives once, few, many or a size class.

TRBV10-3	TRBJ1-5	.	TRBD1	CAISGDRGGQPQHF	TGTGCCATCAGTGGGGACAGGGGAGGGCAGCCCCAGCATTTT
TRBV25-1	TRBJ2-1	.	TRBD2	CASSEFLSGSNEQFF	TGTGCCAGCAGTGAATTTCTTAGCGGGAGCAATGAGCAGTTCTTC
TRBV28	TRBJ1-5	few	TRBD1	CASSQPGQGYQPQHF	TGTGCCAGCAGTCAACCGGGACAGGGATATCAGCCCCAGCATTTT
TRBV11-2	TRBJ2-3	.	.	CASSPDTDTQYF	TGTGCCAGCAGCCCAGACACAGATACGCAGTATTTT
TRBV23-1	TRBJ1-6	many	.	CASSQFRGDSYNSPLHF	TGCGCCAGCAGTCAATTCCGAGGAGACTCCTATAATTCACCCCTCCACTTT
TRBV7-9	TRBJ1-2	few	.	CASSLGRANYGYTF	TGTGCCAGCAGCTTAGGCCGGGCTAACTATGGCTACACCTTC
TRBV23-1	TRBJ1-3	many	.	CASSQNRDSGNTIYF	TGCGCCAGCAGTCAAAACCGCGACTCTGGAAACACCATATATTTT
TRBV7-8	TRBJ2-1	few	TRBD2	CASSSVIAGHNEQFF	TGTGCCAGCAGCTCCGTTATAGCGGGGCACAATGAGCAGTTCTTC
TRBV7-3	TRBJ2-1	many	.	CASSLSGGSSYNEQFF	TGTGCCAGCAGCTTAAGCGGTGGAAGCTCCTACAATGAGCAGTTCTTC
TRBV7-3	TRBJ2-5	many	.	CASSLDGGETQYF	TGTGCCAGCAGCTTAGACGGCGGAGAGACCCAGTACTTC
TRBV30	TRBJ1-5	few	.	CAWSVGEGQPQHF	TGTGCCTGGAGTGTAGGGGAGGGTCAGCCCCAGCATTTT
TRBV30	TRBJ2-2	.	.	CAWSLGLNTGELFF	TGTGCCTGGAGTCTTGGACTCAACACCGGGGAGCTGTTTTTT
TRBV28	TRBJ2-1	few	TRBD2	CASSRGLAGEGYNEQFF	TGTGCCAGCAGTCGTGGACTAGCGGGAGAAGGCTACAATGAGCAGTTCTTC
TRBV10-3	TRBJ2-7	few	.	CAISEPSPASYEQYF	TGTGCCATCAGTGAGCCATCCCCAGCGTCCTACGAGCAGTACTTC
TRBV14	TRBJ2-3	few	TRBD1	CASSQLGTGSTDTQYF	TGTGCCAGCAGCCAACTAGGGACAGGAAGCACAGATACGCAGTATTTT
TRBV5-1	TRBJ1-5	.	TRBD1	CASSKDRAEGQPQHF	TGCGCCAGCAGCAAGGACAGGGCGGAAGGGCAGCCCCAGCATTTT
TRBV7-9	TRBJ1-3	few	.	CASSRGGVTGNTIYF	TGTGCCAGCAGCCGCGGCGGGGTGACGGGAAACACCATATATTTT
TRBV6-6	TRBJ1-3	few	.	CASSYGGGSSGNTIYF	TGTGCCAGCAGTTACGGAGGCGGCTCCTCTGGAAACACCATATATTTT
TRBV23-1	TRBJ1-5	many	TRBD1	CAGPGQGSINQPQHF	TGCGCCGGACCCGGACAGGGGTCTATCAATCAGCCCCAGCATTTT
TRBV2	TRBJ2-1	many	TRBD1	CASTPGQNNEQFF	TGTGCCAGCACCCCGGGACAGAACAATGAGCAGTTCTTC
TRBV2	TRBJ1-6	.	.	CASSEEQAVSSPLHF	TGTGCCAGCAGTGAAGAACAGGCAGTATCTTCACCCCTCCACTTT
TRBV10-3	TRBJ2-7	.	.	CAISEGLGVNEQYF	TGTGCCATCAGTGAGGGGTTAGGGGTGAACGAGCAGTACTTC
TRBV5-1	TRBJ2-7	.	.	CASSSQGTYYEQYF	TGCGCCAGCAGCTCACAGGGTACGTACTACGAGCAGTACTTC
TRBV19	TRBJ2-7	.	.	CASRLNGVAYEQYF	TGTGCCAGTAGGCTGAACGGGGTCGCCTACGAGCAGTACTTC
TRBV18	TRBJ1-6	many	TRBD1	CASSPERTGLSPLHF	TGTGCCAGCTCACCAGAGAGGACAGGGCTCTCACCCCTCCACTTT
TRBV25-1	TRBJ2-2	.	TRBD2	CASSVQAGKTGELFF	TGTGCCAGCAGTGTACAAGCGGGGAAGACCGGGGAGCTGTTTTTT
TRBV5-6	TRBJ2-5	.	.	CASSVDYRNQETQYF	TGTGCCAGCAGCGTGGACTACAGGAACCAAGAGACCCAGTACTTC
TRBV13	TRBJ2-7	.	.	CASSFDQAGEQYF	TGTGCCAGCAGCTTCGACCAGGCCGGCGAGCAGTACTTC
TRBV4-2	TRBJ1-5	.	TRBD1	CASSTRDSEDQPQHF	TGTGCCAGCAGCACGCGGGACAGTGAGGATCAGCCCCAGCATTTT
TRBV28	TRBJ2-3	few	.	CASSLYAGEPDTQYF	TGTGCCAGCAGTTTATACGCAGGGGAGCCAGATACGCAGTATTTT
TRBV2	TRBJ2-6	.	TRBD1	CASTPGQGAGANVLTF	TGTGCCAGCACCCCCGGACAGGGGGCTGGGGCCAACGTCCTGACTTTC
TRBV6-6	TRBJ2-5	.	.	CASSYSRHQETQYF	TGTGCCAGCAGTTACTCGAGACATCAAGAGACCCAGTACTTC
TRBV28	TRBJ2-1	.	TRBD1	CASSDRGIRNEQFF	TGTGCCAGCAGTGACAGGGGGATTAGGAATGAGCAGTTCTTC
TRBV5-1	TRBJ1-3	few	TRBD1	CASSPGRGQGSESGNTIYF	TGCGCCAGCAGCCCGGGAAGGGGACAGGGGTCCGAATCTGGAAACACCATATATTTT
TRBV5-1	TRBJ1-2	few	TRBD1	CASSVRQGRGYTF	TGCGCCAGCAGCGTTCGACAGGGGAGAGGCTACACCTTC
TRBV19	TRBJ1-1	few	.	CASSIGSGQNTEAFF	TGTGCCAGTAGTATAGGCTCAGGGCAGAACACTGAAGCTTTCTTT
TRBV27	TRBJ2-1	few	.	CASSLWGEVYNEQFF	TGTGCCAGCAGTTTATGGGGGGAGGTGTACAATGAGCAGTTCTTC
TRBV30	TRBJ2-5	.	TRBD2	CAWTGLHQETQYF	TGTGCCTGGACGGGACTACACCAAGAGACCCAGTACTTC
TRBV9	TRBJ1-2	.	TRBD1	CASSERTGGNYGYTF	TGTGCCAGCAGCGAACGGACAGGGGGTAACTATGGCTACACCTTC
TRBV7-8	TRBJ1-3	few	.	CASSSGRAGNTIYF	TGTGCCAGCAGCTCCGGGAGGGCTGGAAACACCATATATTTT
TRBV9	TRBJ1-1	few	TRBD1	CASSPRQGMNTEAFF	TGTGCCAGCAGCCCCCGACAGGGAATGAACACTGAAGCTTTCTTT
TRBV28	TRBJ2-1	.	.	CASSLRPNEQFF	TGTGCCAGCAGTTTACGTCCCAATGAGCAGTTCTTC
TRBV29-1	TRBJ2-7	.	TRBD2	CSAIPMTSGTYEQYF	TGCAGCGCAATCCCCATGACTAGCGGCACCTACGAGCAGTACTTC
TRBV28	TRBJ2-7	.	.	CASSLPGVGFTYEQYF	TGTGCCAGCAGTTTACCGGGAGTGGGGTTTACCTACGAGCAGTACTTC
TRBV4-1	TRBJ1-5	.	.	CASSTDGNSNQPQHF	TGCGCCAGCAGCACGGACGGGAATAGCAATCAGCCCCAGCATTTT
TRBV11-2	TRBJ2-7	.	TRBD1	CASSGWTGFYEQYF	TGTGCCAGCAGCGGATGGACAGGATTCTACGAGCAGTACTTC
TRBV28	TRBJ2-7	few	.	CASSLSRYEQYF	TGTGCCAGCAGTCTCTCCCGCTACGAGCAGTACTTC